This T cell receptor beta chain was obtained from a study of metastatic and nonmetastatic thyroid tumors. Turning to the study itself: Repertoire comparison spanned blood and tumor or nodule tissue of malignant and benign thyroid patients.

Note on this clone: The antigen remains undetermined.

In the original analysis: A papillary thyroid cancer distant-metastasis classifier was built from CDR3 differences across clinicopathological groups. TCRdb called clones again from the PCR reads with MiXCR. The V and J calls were determined by TCRdb, not by the authors. This table holds about 17,000 clones, around 30% found once. The study's findings and limits: Reportedly, malignant thyroid tumors had significantly higher TCR beta diversity than benign nodules, in blood and tumor.

V lost 3 bases and J lost 0, with 12 bases in between. CDR3 length: 15 amino acids. Germline assignment: CDR1 DFQATT and CDR2 SNEGSKA (reference sequence). No patient had received any treatment before thyroid surgery. J is TRBJ1-3 and V is TRBV20-1; possibly TRBD1 for D (5 bases). This receptor was taken from a female donor with papillary thyroid cancer or a benign thyroid nodule (not recorded which). Some clones in this sample may be carry-over from other donors' samples. Sample: tumor tissue. This CDR3 is CSARGDGSSGNTIYF. In DNA, the CDR3 is TGCAGTGCTAGGGGGGACGGGAGCTCTGGAAACACCATATATTTT.